This is a list of T cell receptor beta chains from one sample in a study of blood T cell repertoires in COVID-19. The method was immunoSEQ multiplex PCR; TCRdb's version includes in-frame clones alone and lacks a portion of them. The repertoire holds about 230,000 clones, with approximately 87% as singletons. Material: peripheral blood. The receptors derive from a woman aged 65 to 85 with active or convalescent COVID-19. Each CDR3 is given with its conserved first and last residue. Each record gives: clone size, J gene, V gene, D gene, CDR3 DNA, CDR3 protein. A D gene is named only where the DNA matches it firmly. Only some rows state a clone size, as once, few, many or a class for expanded clones.

.,TRBJ2-1,TRBV7-9,.,TGTGCCAGCAAAATTTCCCCGACAGGCCCGTACAATGAGCAGTTCTTC,CASKISPTGPYNEQFF
.,TRBJ2-1,TRBV30,TRBD1,TGTGCCTGGAGCACCTGGGACAGTGAGCAGTTCTTC,CAWSTWDSEQFF
few,TRBJ1-5,TRBV3-1/TRBV3-2,.,TGTGCCAGCAGCCCTCGCCGGGGGGATCAGCCCCAGCATTTT,CASSPRRGDQPQHF
many,TRBJ2-1,TRBV25-1,.,TGTGCCAGCAGTGAATCGGGGGACAGAAGTGAGCAGTTCTTC,CASSESGDRSEQFF
once,TRBJ2-1,TRBV18,.,TGTGCCAGCTCACCACAGGGGATTGATGAGCAGTTCTTC,CASSPQGIDEQFF
.,TRBJ2-5,TRBV3-1/TRBV3-2,TRBD1,TGTGCCAGCAGGCCCTCAACCGACAGGGGCGAAGAGACCCAGTACTTC,CASRPSTDRGEETQYF
.,TRBJ1-4,TRBV5-1,TRBD1,TGCGCCAGCCATGGGACAGGCAGTGAAAAACTGTTTTTT,CASHGTGSEKLFF
.,TRBJ1-3,TRBV28,TRBD1,TGTGCCAGCAGACAGGGGGCGGGTGGAAACACCATATATTTT,CASRQGAGGNTIYF
.,TRBJ1-2,TRBV5-1,.,TGCGCCAGCAGCCCCGGGGAGGCCGCTGGGGGCTACACCTTC,CASSPGEAAGGYTF
once,TRBJ2-3,TRBV5-4,TRBD2,TGTGCCAGCAGCCCGAGTAGCGGGAGTGGGGATACGCAGTATTTT,CASSPSSGSGDTQYF
.,TRBJ1-2,TRBV28,TRBD1,TGTGCCAGCAGTTTATATCAGGGGGCCTATGGCTACACCTTC,CASSLYQGAYGYTF
.,TRBJ1-2,TRBV4-2,TRBD1,TGTGCCAGCAGCCGTTCGAGGGGACAGGAAACCTATGGCTACACCTTC,CASSRSRGQETYGYTF
.,TRBJ2-5,TRBV2,TRBD1,TGTGCCAGCCATCGAACAGGGGTAGAGACCCAGTACTTC,CASHRTGVETQYF